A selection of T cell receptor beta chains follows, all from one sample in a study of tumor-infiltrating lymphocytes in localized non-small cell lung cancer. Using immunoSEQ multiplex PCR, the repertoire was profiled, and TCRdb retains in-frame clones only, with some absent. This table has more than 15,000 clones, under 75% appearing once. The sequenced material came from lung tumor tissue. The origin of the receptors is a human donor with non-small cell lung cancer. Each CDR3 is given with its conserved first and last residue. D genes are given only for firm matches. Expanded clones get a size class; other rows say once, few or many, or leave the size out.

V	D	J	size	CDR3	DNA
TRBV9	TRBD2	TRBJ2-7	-	CASSVEDPGLAGTPITYEQYF	TGTGCCAGCAGCGTAGAGGACCCGGGACTAGCGGGAACACCAATAACATACGAGCAGTACTTC
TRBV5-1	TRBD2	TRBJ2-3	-	CASSPGLAAADTQYF	TGCGCCAGCAGCCCCGGACTAGCGGCAGCAGATACGCAGTATTTT
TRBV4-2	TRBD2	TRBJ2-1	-	CASSQTSGLANYNEQFF	TGTGCCAGCAGCCAAACCTCGGGACTAGCAAACTACAATGAGCAGTTCTTC
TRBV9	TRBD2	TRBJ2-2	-	CASSAGLATNTGELFF	TGTGCCAGCAGCGCGGGACTAGCGACGAACACCGGGGAGCTGTTTTTT
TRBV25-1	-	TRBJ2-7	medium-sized	CASSLTGYEQYF	TGTGCCAGCAGTCTTACAGGGTACGAGCAGTACTTC
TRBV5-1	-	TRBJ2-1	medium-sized	CASSQRGSSYNEQFF	TGCGCCAGCAGTCAGAGGGGGAGCTCCTACAATGAGCAGTTCTTC
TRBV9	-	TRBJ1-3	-	CASSVPGIGNTIYF	TGTGCCAGCAGCGTACCAGGGATAGGAAACACCATATATTTT
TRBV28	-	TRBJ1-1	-	CASSTVGGGGEAFF	TGTGCCAGCAGCACCGTGGGGGGAGGCGGTGAAGCTTTCTTT
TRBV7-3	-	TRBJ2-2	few	CASSPQRANTGELFF	TGTGCCAGCAGCCCACAAAGGGCGAACACCGGGGAGCTGTTTTTT
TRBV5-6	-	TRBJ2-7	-	CASSPRRGLNEQYF	TGTGCCAGCAGCCCTCGGCGGGGGCTCAACGAGCAGTACTTC
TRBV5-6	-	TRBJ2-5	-	CASRMTGQETQYF	TGTGCCAGCAGAATGACGGGTCAAGAGACCCAGTACTTC
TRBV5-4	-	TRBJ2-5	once	CASSLKSQAETQYF	TGTGCCAGCAGCTTGAAAAGTCAGGCAGAGACCCAGTACTTC
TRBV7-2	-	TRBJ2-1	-	CASSLRAISSYNEQFF	TGTGCCAGCAGCTTAAGAGCGATTAGCTCCTACAATGAGCAGTTCTTC
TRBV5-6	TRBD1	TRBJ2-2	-	CASSLGDRDTGELFF	TGTGCCAGCAGCTTGGGGGACAGGGACACCGGGGAGCTGTTTTTT
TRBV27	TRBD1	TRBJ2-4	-	CASTETGWAKNIQYF	TGTGCCAGCACAGAGACAGGGTGGGCCAAAAACATTCAGTACTTC
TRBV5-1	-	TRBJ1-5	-	CASSLQGNQPQHF	TGCGCCAGCAGCTTGCAGGGGAATCAGCCCCAGCATTTT
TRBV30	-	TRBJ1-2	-	CAWSGGQYYGYTF	TGTGCCTGGAGTGGGGGGCAGTACTATGGCTACACCTTC
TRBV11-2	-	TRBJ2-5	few	CASTPRGIQETQYF	TGTGCCAGCACCCCTAGGGGCATCCAAGAGACCCAGTACTTC
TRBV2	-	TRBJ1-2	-	CASSAPNRPGTTGYTF	TGTGCCAGCAGTGCCCCGAACAGGCCCGGGACAACGGGCTACACCTTC
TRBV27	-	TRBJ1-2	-	CASSWDGQSYTF	TGTGCCAGCAGTTGGGACGGACAGAGCTACACCTTC
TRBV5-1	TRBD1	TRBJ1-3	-	CASRRGQGKDGNTIYF	TGCGCCAGCAGAAGAGGACAGGGGAAAGATGGAAACACCATATATTTT
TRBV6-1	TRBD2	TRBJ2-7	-	CAISVLAGGSSYEQYF	TGTGCCATCAGTGTTCTAGCGGGGGGTTCATCCTACGAGCAGTACTTC
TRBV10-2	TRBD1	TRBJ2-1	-	CASRKGQGTYNEQFF	TGCGCCAGCAGAAAGGGACAGGGAACTTACAATGAGCAGTTCTTC
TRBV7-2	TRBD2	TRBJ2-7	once	CASSLKGGTSGFEQYF	TGTGCCAGCAGCTTAAAGGGGGGGACTAGCGGTTTCGAGCAGTACTTC
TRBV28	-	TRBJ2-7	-	CASTQGPYEQYF	TGTGCCAGCACACAGGGTCCCTACGAGCAGTACTTC
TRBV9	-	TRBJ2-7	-	CASSVGAGHSYEQYF	TGTGCCAGCAGCGTAGGAGCCGGCCACTCCTACGAGCAGTACTTC
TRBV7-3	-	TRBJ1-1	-	CASSSGPLGPTEAFF	TGTGCCAGCAGCTCGGGGCCGCTCGGACCCACTGAAGCTTTCTTT
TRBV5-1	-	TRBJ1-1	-	CASSLVGDTEAFF	TGCGCCAGCAGCTTGGTCGGGGACACTGAAGCTTTCTTT
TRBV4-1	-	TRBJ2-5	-	CASSQEGETQYF	TGCGCCAGCAGCCAGGAAGGGGAGACCCAGTACTTC
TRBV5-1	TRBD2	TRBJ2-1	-	CASSSRPSGGPYNEQFF	TGCGCCAGCAGCTCCCGGCCTAGCGGGGGCCCCTACAATGAGCAGTTCTTC
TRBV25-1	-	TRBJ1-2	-	CASSERETDGYTF	TGTGCCAGCAGTGAACGGGAGACAGACGGCTACACCTTC
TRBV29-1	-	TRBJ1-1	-	CSVRGSMNTEAFF	TGCAGCGTTAGAGGGTCCATGAACACTGAAGCTTTCTTT
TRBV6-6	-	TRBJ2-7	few	CASTRRGQPAGEQYF	TGTGCCAGCACACGCAGGGGACAACCAGCGGGGGAGCAGTACTTC
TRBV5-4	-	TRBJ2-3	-	CASSSVGGYGTDTQYF	TGTGCCAGCAGCTCGGTTGGGGGCTACGGCACAGATACGCAGTATTTT
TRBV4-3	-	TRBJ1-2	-	CASSQDQGRYYGYTF	TGCGCCAGCAGCCAAGATCAGGGCCGCTACTATGGCTACACCTTC
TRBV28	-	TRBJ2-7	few	CASIGSSYEQYF	TGTGCCAGCATAGGGTCCTCCTACGAGCAGTACTTC
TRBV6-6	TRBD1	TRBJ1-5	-	CASSSQGPGQPQHF	TGTGCCAGCAGTTCACAGGGGCCGGGGCAGCCCCAGCATTTT
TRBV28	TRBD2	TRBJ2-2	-	CASIWGGNTGELFF	TGTGCCAGCATCTGGGGGGGGAACACCGGGGAGCTGTTTTTT
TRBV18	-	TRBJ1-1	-	CASSPSGTLNTEAFF	TGTGCCAGCTCACCCTCGGGGACGCTGAACACTGAAGCTTTCTTT
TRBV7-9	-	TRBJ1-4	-	CASSLGLGEFNEKLFF	TGTGCCAGCAGCTTAGGGCTCGGGGAGTTTAATGAAAAACTGTTTTTT
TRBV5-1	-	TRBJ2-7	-	CASSERFSYEQYF	TGCGCCAGCAGCGAAAGATTTTCCTACGAGCAGTACTTC
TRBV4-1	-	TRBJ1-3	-	CASSQGLQGSSSGNTIYF	TGCGCCAGCAGCCAAGGGCTCCAGGGCTCTAGCTCTGGAAACACCATATATTTT
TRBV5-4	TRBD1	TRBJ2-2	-	CASSLGTGGETGELFF	TGTGCCAGCAGCTTGGGGACAGGGGGGGAAACCGGGGAGCTGTTTTTT
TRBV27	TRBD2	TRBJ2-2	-	CASSLSLRGAGELFF	TGTGCCAGCAGTTTATCCCTCCGGGGGGCCGGGGAGCTGTTTTTT
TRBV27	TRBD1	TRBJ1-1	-	CASSLGQGGRNTEAFF	TGTGCCAGCAGCCTTGGACAGGGAGGTAGGAACACTGAAGCTTTCTTT
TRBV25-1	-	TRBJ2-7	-	CASSREEYEQYF	TGTGCCAGCAGTCGAGAGGAATACGAGCAGTACTTC
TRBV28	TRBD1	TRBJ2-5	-	CASRFTTGGEETQYF	TGTGCCAGCAGATTTACGACAGGGGGCGAAGAGACCCAGTACTTC
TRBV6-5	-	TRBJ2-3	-	CASSPKRDTQYF	TGTGCCAGCAGCCCTAAGAGAGATACGCAGTATTTT
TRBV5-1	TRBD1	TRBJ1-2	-	CASSLVTGVQNYGYTF	TGCGCCAGCAGCTTGGTGACAGGGGTTCAGAACTATGGCTACACCTTC
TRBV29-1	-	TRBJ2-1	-	CSVVGYNEQFF	TGCAGCGTTGTAGGTTACAATGAGCAGTTCTTC
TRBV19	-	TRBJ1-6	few	CATAWAINSPLHF	TGTGCCACAGCCTGGGCGATTAATTCACCCCTCCACTTT
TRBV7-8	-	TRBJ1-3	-	CASSFEGGNTIYF	TGTGCCAGCAGCTTTGAGGGCGGAAACACCATATATTTT
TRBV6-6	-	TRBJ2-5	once	CASTPGARGPGETQYF	TGTGCCAGCACCCCCGGGGCCAGGGGCCCTGGAGAGACCCAGTACTTC
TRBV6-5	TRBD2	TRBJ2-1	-	CASSYKLAGVRNEQFF	TGTGCCAGCAGTTACAAACTAGCGGGAGTGCGGAATGAGCAGTTCTTC
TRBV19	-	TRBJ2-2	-	CASTSEGGYTGELFF	TGTGCCAGTACGTCGGAGGGGGGGTACACCGGGGAGCTGTTTTTT
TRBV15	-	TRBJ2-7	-	CATSREPPGLGSYEQYF	TGTGCCACCAGCAGAGAACCCCCGGGATTGGGCTCCTACGAGCAGTACTTC
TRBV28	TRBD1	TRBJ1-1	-	CASSALRTGTEAFF	TGTGCCAGCAGTGCACTTCGGACAGGCACTGAAGCTTTCTTT